The rows below give T cell receptor beta chains drawn from one sample of a study of lymphopenia after photon versus proton radiotherapy. TCRdb keeps only in-frame clones here, not all; method: immunoSEQ multiplex PCR. The sample includes 50,000 to 70,000 clones, approximately 90% seen only once; the top ten take over 10%. The material sequenced was peripheral blood, taken from a patient treated with proton-based radiotherapy. The receptors were sampled from an elderly man with esophageal cancer. CDR3s include the opening cysteine and the closing phenylalanine or tryptophan. A D gene is named only where the DNA matches it firmly. Size is omitted from some rows. Given values are once, few, many or a class for expanded clones.

clone size	D gene	V gene	J gene	CDR3 protein	CDR3 DNA
-	-	TRBV27	TRBJ1-1	CASSLGGLGEAFF	TGTGCCAGCAGTTTAGGTGGGCTAGGGGAAGCTTTCTTT
-	-	TRBV5-4	TRBJ1-5	CASSLGPGSAQPQHF	TGTGCCAGCAGCTTGGGACCGGGATCGGCTCAGCCCCAGCATTTT
-	-	TRBV4-3	TRBJ1-2	CASSQATFRFLAGYGYTF	TGCGCCAGCAGCCAAGCGACTTTTAGGTTTCTTGCGGGCTATGGCTACACCTTC
-	TRBD1	TRBV5-4	TRBJ2-5	CASSAGTGSQETQYF	TGTGCCAGCAGCGCGGGGACAGGGTCACAAGAGACCCAGTACTTC
-	TRBD1	TRBV14	TRBJ1-1	CASSQGQGVLNTEAFF	TGTGCCAGCAGCCAAGGACAGGGGGTCTTGAACACTGAAGCTTTCTTT
few	-	TRBV5-4	TRBJ1-6	CASSLGEGYSPLHF	TGTGCCAGCAGCTTGGGGGAGGGGTATTCACCCCTCCACTTT
-	-	TRBV6-8	TRBJ2-5	CASRNPILYVFGGHQETQYF	TGTGCCAGCAGAAACCCTATCCTTTACGTCTTCGGGGGGCACCAAGAGACCCAGTACTTC
-	-	TRBV15	TRBJ2-7	CATSRDREDREQYF	TGTGCCACCAGCAGAGACAGGGAAGATCGCGAGCAGTACTTC
-	TRBD1	TRBV5-5	TRBJ2-7	CASSLGQGAYEQYF	TGTGCCAGCAGCTTGGGACAGGGAGCCTACGAGCAGTACTTC
-	-	TRBV18	TRBJ2-3	CASFPAGTDTQYF	TGTGCCAGCTTTCCAGCCGGCACAGATACGCAGTATTTT
-	TRBD2	TRBV5-8	TRBJ2-7	CAQGRGEAYEQYF	TGTGCCCAAGGACGGGGGGAGGCCTACGAGCAGTACTTC
-	TRBD1	TRBV5-1	TRBJ2-7	CASSLRDDRDEQYF	TGCGCCAGCAGCTTGCGGGACGACAGGGACGAGCAGTACTTC
-	-	TRBV30	TRBJ2-5	CAWSVLGETQYF	TGTGCCTGGAGTGTACTAGGGGAGACCCAGTACTTC
-	TRBD1	TRBV29-1	TRBJ2-7	CSVTGTGVYEQYF	TGCAGCGTTACCGGGACAGGGGTATACGAGCAGTACTTC
once	TRBD2	TRBV27	TRBJ2-5	CASSLVSGRWETQYF	TGTGCCAGCAGTTTAGTTAGCGGGAGATGGGAGACCCAGTACTTC
-	-	TRBV5-1	TRBJ1-1	CASSANRVNTEAFF	TGCGCCAGCAGCGCCAACAGGGTCAACACTGAAGCTTTCTTT
-	-	TRBV6-6	TRBJ2-3	CASSQTPDTQYF	TGTGCCAGCAGCCAGACCCCAGATACGCAGTATTTT
once	-	TRBV4-1	TRBJ2-7	CASSQGPQNSYEQYF	TGCGCCAGCAGCCAAGGACCCCAAAACTCCTACGAGCAGTACTTC
-	-	TRBV12-2	TRBJ2-7	CASRLAYPVRGEQYF	TGTGCAAGTCGCTTAGCTTACCCGGTGCGGGGCGAGCAGTACTTC
few	-	TRBV25-1	TRBJ2-7	CASSERVVPYEQYF	TGTGCCAGCAGTGAAAGAGTAGTGCCCTACGAGCAGTACTTC
-	-	TRBV6-5	TRBJ1-3	CASSPRGPLGNTIYF	TGTGCCAGCAGCCCTAGGGGACCCCTGGGAAACACCATATATTTT
-	-	TRBV30	TRBJ2-7	CAWSSTPSGEQYF	TGTGCCTGGAGTTCCACTCCCTCCGGAGAGCAGTACTTC
once	-	TRBV11-2	TRBJ2-7	CASSPTRRDPYEQYF	TGTGCCAGCAGCCCGACGCGCAGGGACCCCTACGAGCAGTACTTC
-	-	TRBV4-3	TRBJ2-7	CASSQSTSSYEQYF	TGCGCCAGCAGCCAATCCACTAGCTCCTACGAGCAGTACTTC
-	-	TRBV11-3	TRBJ2-2	CASSRLLGGELFF	TGTGCCAGCAGTAGACTTCTGGGCGGGGAGCTGTTTTTT
-	-	TRBV7-8	TRBJ2-3	CASSYDNGRTDTQYF	TGTGCCAGCAGCTACGATAACGGGAGAACAGATACGCAGTATTTT
-	TRBD2	TRBV10-2	TRBJ2-1	CASSSGTTYNEQFF	TGCGCCAGCAGTAGCGGGACCACCTACAATGAGCAGTTCTTC
few	TRBD2	TRBV28	TRBJ2-7	CASSLSAAGVLEQYF	TGTGCCAGCAGTTTATCGGCAGCGGGAGTACTCGAGCAGTACTTC
-	-	TRBV7-8	TRBJ2-2	CASTHTGELFF	TGTGCCAGCACCCACACCGGGGAGCTGTTTTTT
-	-	TRBV25-1	TRBJ2-5	CASSSRDWYQETQYF	TGTGCCAGCAGTTCAAGAGATTGGTACCAAGAGACCCAGTACTTC
-	TRBD2	TRBV19	TRBJ2-1	CASSSLAGGLKDEQFF	TGTGCCAGTAGTTCCTTAGCGGGAGGGCTCAAGGATGAGCAGTTCTTC
-	-	TRBV7-8	TRBJ1-1	CASSTSGAENTEAFF	TGTGCCAGCAGTACATCAGGGGCAGAGAACACTGAAGCTTTCTTT